Sequencing of this T cell receptor beta chain was carried out in a study of shared clonotypes between healthy human individuals. Study background: Aged between 18 and 49, the donors were two women and three men. Plates per donor: three CD4 naive, three CD4 memory, two CD8 naive, one CD8 memory.

The CDR3 is 14 amino acids. Germline V gene lookup returns CDR1 ENHRY and CDR2 SYGVKD. The ends were cut back, 0 bases at V and 5 bases at J, with 11 bases in the middle. Deep-level assay runs were performed. When replicate PCRs were run on sorted subsets, they used 150 to 200 ng DNA, around 33,000 T cell genomes. Produced via immunoSEQ multiplex PCR; TCRdb's table is partial and in-frame only. Of around 1,900,000 clones in the sample, around 95% were seen once. Only one count was recorded for this clone. Selected positively for CCR7 and CD45RO-negative, naive CD8 cells excluded terminally differentiated effector memory CD45RA+ cells.

V and J are TRBV10-3 and TRBJ2-7; D possibly corresponds to TRBD2 (6 bases). This clonotype originated in a man between 18 and 29 years old in good health. Some clones in this sample may be carry-over from other donors' samples. Sample: naive CD8+ T cells from PBMCs. In DNA form, the CDR3 reads TGTGCCATCAGTGAGTCCCGGACTACCGACGAGCAGTACTTC. Amino acid sequence: CAISESRTTDEQYF.